A selection of T cell receptor beta chains follows, all from one sample in a study of control samples from healthy donors and cancer patients. Using immunoSEQ multiplex PCR, the repertoire was profiled, and TCRdb retains in-frame clones only, with some absent. Of about 120,000 clones listed, roughly 90% were seen once; the top ten hold 40%. Sequenced material: blood. These receptors were obtained from a man between 45 and 60 years old in good health. Each CDR3 is given with its conserved first and last residue. The order of the fields is J gene, V gene, clone size, D gene, CDR3 DNA, CDR3 protein. The D gene is left open where the match is weak. For some rows the clone size is stated as once, few or many, or as a class when expanded; others skip it.

J gene: TRBJ1-3; V gene: TRBV19; clone size: few; D gene: .; CDR3 DNA: TGTGCCAGTAGTATAGATCGGGACTCTGGAAACACCATATATTTT; CDR3 protein: CASSIDRDSGNTIYF
J gene: TRBJ2-3; V gene: TRBV11-3; clone size: .; D gene: .; CDR3 DNA: TGTGCCAGCAGCTCAGGGAGTGGGGATACGCAGTATTTT; CDR3 protein: CASSSGSGDTQYF
J gene: TRBJ2-2; V gene: TRBV24-1; clone size: .; D gene: .; CDR3 DNA: TGTGCCACCAGTGACCGCCATGTCGGCACCGGGGAGCTGTTTTTT; CDR3 protein: CATSDRHVGTGELFF
J gene: TRBJ2-3; V gene: TRBV29-1; clone size: .; D gene: TRBD1; CDR3 DNA: TGCAGCGTTGGACCCGGGACAGGACACGACACAGATACGCAGTATTTT; CDR3 protein: CSVGPGTGHDTDTQYF
J gene: TRBJ1-1; V gene: TRBV6-6; clone size: .; D gene: .; CDR3 DNA: TGTGCCAGCAGTACGAACAGGATCGCGATGAACACTGAAGCTTTCTTT; CDR3 protein: CASSTNRIAMNTEAFF
J gene: TRBJ2-1; V gene: TRBV2; clone size: .; D gene: TRBD2; CDR3 DNA: TGTGCCAGCATACCGGGACTAGCGGGGGGGCCGAGAGGCAATGAGCAGTTCTTC; CDR3 protein: CASIPGLAGGPRGNEQFF
J gene: TRBJ2-7; V gene: TRBV6-6; clone size: once; D gene: .; CDR3 DNA: TGTGCCAGCAGTTACTCGGACACACACTCCTACGAGCAGTACTTC; CDR3 protein: CASSYSDTHSYEQYF
J gene: TRBJ2-2; V gene: TRBV11-2; clone size: .; D gene: .; CDR3 DNA: TGTGCCAGCAGCGCCGGGACACTGAACACCGGGGAGCTGTTTTTT; CDR3 protein: CASSAGTLNTGELFF
J gene: TRBJ2-5; V gene: TRBV20-1; clone size: once; D gene: .; CDR3 DNA: TGCAGTGCTAGAATTGGGGAGACCCAGTACTTC; CDR3 protein: CSARIGETQYF
J gene: TRBJ2-4; V gene: TRBV5-5; clone size: .; D gene: .; CDR3 DNA: TGTGCCAGCAGCTTGGGAGGCCTTCTTACAAACATTCAGTACTTC; CDR3 protein: CASSLGGLLTNIQYF
J gene: TRBJ2-6; V gene: TRBV6-1; clone size: .; D gene: .; CDR3 DNA: TGTGCCAGCAGTGAATTAGGGACTGCTTACTCTGGGGCCAACGTCCTGACTTTC; CDR3 protein: CASSELGTAYSGANVLTF
J gene: TRBJ2-5; V gene: TRBV27; clone size: .; D gene: .; CDR3 DNA: TGTGCCAGCAGTGACAGCAGGTGGCAAGAGACCCAGTACTTC; CDR3 protein: CASSDSRWQETQYF
J gene: TRBJ2-1; V gene: TRBV29-1; clone size: .; D gene: .; CDR3 DNA: TGCAGCGTTGAAAGGGGCCCGGGACCCAATGAGCAGTTCTTC; CDR3 protein: CSVERGPGPNEQFF
J gene: TRBJ2-5; V gene: TRBV12-3/TRBV12-4; clone size: .; D gene: .; CDR3 DNA: TGTGCCAGCGGCAGGAACAGAGAGACCCAGTACTTC; CDR3 protein: CASGRNRETQYF
J gene: TRBJ1-1; V gene: TRBV7-2; clone size: .; D gene: TRBD1; CDR3 DNA: TGTGCCAGCAGCTTGGGACAGTTAAACACTGAAGCTTTCTTT; CDR3 protein: CASSLGQLNTEAFF
J gene: TRBJ2-7; V gene: TRBV18; clone size: .; D gene: .; CDR3 DNA: TGTGCCAACTCCCCGAGCGACAGGTCAGGCGAGCAGTACTTC; CDR3 protein: CANSPSDRSGEQYF
J gene: TRBJ2-1; V gene: TRBV19; clone size: .; D gene: .; CDR3 DNA: TGTGCCAGTAGTGTGCAGGGGAGTCCCTACAATGAGCAGTTCTTC; CDR3 protein: CASSVQGSPYNEQFF
J gene: TRBJ2-5; V gene: TRBV5-6; clone size: .; D gene: TRBD2; CDR3 DNA: TGTGCCAGCAGCTTGGCACGGGGGGGTCAAGAGACCCAGTACTTC; CDR3 protein: CASSLARGGQETQYF